Below, 32 T cell receptor beta chains from the same sample are listed, as sequenced in a study of blood T cell repertoires in COVID-19. Only in-frame clones appear in the TCRdb table, and some are missing; sequencing was by immunoSEQ multiplex PCR. The sample holds 200,000 to 250,000 clones; over 75% are singletons and the top ten take around 3.6%. The specimen sequenced was PBMCs or T cells enriched from blood (not recorded which). The origin of the receptors is a woman aged 25 to 39 who had been exposed to COVID-19.

The chain uses TRBV5-1 and TRBJ2-5, with TRBD1 matching over 9 bases. Germline CDR1 and CDR2: SGHRS and YFSETQ. This CDR3 spans 18 amino acids. V lost 4 bases, J lost 5 bases, and 18 bases stayed unmatched. CDR3 sequence (DNA): TGCGCCAGCAGCCAGGGCCGGGACAGGGTCGGGATAGGGGAGACCCAGTACTTC. Encoded protein: CASSQGRDRVGIGETQYF.

This clone was found a few times. J is TRBJ1-1 and V is TRBV29-1, with no clear D. CDR1 SQVTM and CDR2 ANQGSEA come from the germline V gene. The CDR3 is 12 residues long. Deletions cut 6 bases from V and 1 base from J, with 9 bases between. The CDR3 DNA reads as TGCAGCGTGATTGAACAGAACACTGAAGCTTTCTTT. Translation gives CSVIEQNTEAFF.

The gene calls are TRBV6-5 and TRBJ2-7; no firm D call. Trimming stripped 1 base from V and 5 bases from J, with 12 bases between. Germline V lookup: CDR1 MNHEY, CDR2 SVGAGI. The CDR3 has 14 residues. As DNA, the CDR3 is TGTGCCAGCAGTTACTTGGTGCACAGTAACGAGCAGTACTTC. It codes for CASSYLVHSNEQYF.

This chain joins TRBV4-1 and TRBJ2-5; weak D call: TRBD2 (6 bases). The CDR3 has 13 residues. The ends were cut back, 3 bases at V and 2 bases at J, with 7 bases in the middle. Germline values: CDR1 MGHRA, CDR2 YSYEKL. CDR3 sequence (DNA): TGCGCCAGCAGCCAGGGGGGACAAGAGACCCAGTACTTC. Amino acids: CASSQGGQETQYF.

On this clone itself: The sample carries other DNA sequences with the same CDR3. The chain recombines TRBV18 with TRBJ1-1, with D perhaps matching TRBD1 (5 bases). The CDR3 spans 14 residues. V dropped 2 bases and J dropped 5 bases, with 12 bases sitting between them. Germline lookup yields CDR1 KGHSH and CDR2 LQKENI. The CDR3 here is CASSPGQGLTEAFF. The CDR3 DNA follows: TGTGCCAGCTCACCAGGGCAGGGATTAACTGAAGCTTTCTTT.

The chain recombines TRBV18 with TRBJ2-5; 12 bases are a match to TRBD2. CDR1 KGHSH and CDR2 LQKENI come from the germline V gene. The CDR3 totals 15 residues. The V segment lost 0 bases and the J segment 4 bases; nucleotides outside the gene matches: 0. In DNA form, the CDR3 reads TGTGCCAGCTCACCACCGGGACTAGCGGGAGAGACCCAGTACTTC. Amino acid sequence: CASSPPGLAGETQYF.

The chain is built from TRBV11-2 and TRBJ1-2; no reliable D call. Germline CDR1 is SGHAT and CDR2 is FQNNGV. Trimming left V 0 bases short and J 8 bases short, with 13 bases between. This CDR3 contains 14 residues. CDR3 in amino acids: CASSLDHATWGYTF. The CDR3 coding sequence is TGTGCCAGCAGCTTAGATCACGCTACTTGGGGCTACACCTTC.

V gene TRBV10-3 combines with J gene TRBJ2-1, with 16 bases that match TRBD2. The V segment lost 4 bases and the J segment 8 bases; nucleotides outside the gene matches: 14. In germline, CDR1 is ENHRY, CDR2 SYGVKD. This CDR3 spans 19 amino acids. The CDR3 loop is CAISGPGTSGRDQFDEQFF. As DNA, the CDR3 is TGTGCCATCAGTGGACCCGGGACTAGCGGGAGGGACCAGTTCGATGAGCAGTTCTTC.

V is TRBV4-1 and J is TRBJ2-7; 9 positions agree with TRBD1. Gene TRBJ2-5 matches the end of the DNA better, so the J call may be wrong. The CDR3 is 15 residues long. CDR1 and CDR2 from the germline V gene are MGHRA and YSYEKL. CDR3 nucleotides: TGCGCCAGCAGCCCGGGACAGGGAGGGGAGGAGACCCAGTACTTC. Its protein is CASSPGQGGEETQYF.

This clone was counted a single time. V usage is TRBV5-4 and J usage is TRBJ2-3; 11 nucleotides line up with TRBD2. Germline trimming cut 3 bases from V and 0 bases from J; bases unmatched to any gene: 9. CDR1 SGHNT and CDR2 YYREEE come from the germline V gene (reference sequence). The CDR3 is 18 amino acids. For the CDR3, the DNA is TGTGCCAGCAGCTCCTCTACCGGGACTAGCGGAAGCACAGATACGCAGTATTTT. Protein sequence: CASSSSTGTSGSTDTQYF.

CDR3 sequence: CASTRDREAFF. The CDR3 nucleotides are TGTGCCAGCACGAGGGACAGGGAAGCTTTCTTT. This chain connects TRBV6-5 to TRBJ1-1, with TRBD1 matching 8 bases. V shed 7 bases, J shed 8 bases, and the junction held 3 bases outside the gene matches. CDR3 length: 11 residues. Germline V gives CDR1 MNHEY, CDR2 SVGAGI.

J is TRBJ2-2 and V is TRBV10-2; the D gene is possibly TRBD1 (5 bases). Trimming took 2 bases from V and 1 from J, leaving 20 bases between them. The CDR3 sequence is 19 residues long. Germline V gene data show CDR1 as WSHSY and CDR2 as SAAADI. CDR3 in amino acids: CASSEVAWGSIENTGELFF. In DNA, the CDR3 is TGCGCCAGCAGTGAGGTGGCCTGGGGCTCCATCGAGAACACCGGGGAGCTGTTTTTT.

The V gene is TRBV5-4, the J gene TRBJ1-1; the D gene is possibly TRBD1 (5 bases). V dropped 4 bases and J dropped 0 bases, with 16 bases sitting between them. CDR1 SGHNT and CDR2 YYREEE come from the germline V gene (reference sequence). This CDR3 contains 16 residues. The CDR3 DNA reads as TGTGCCAGCAGCCTACCCTTGGCAGGGATGAACACTGAAGCTTTCTTT. Translated, it gives CASSLPLAGMNTEAFF.

The chain combines TRBV5-1 with TRBJ1-2; maybe TRBD1 (6 bases). Trimming shortened V by 0 bases and J by 5 bases, and 14 bases separated the two germline ends. The V gene's germline CDR1 is SGHRS and CDR2 YFSETQ. This CDR3 is built from 15 residues. The CDR3 nucleotides are TGCGCCAGCAGCTTGGAGGTCAGGGGATCGTATGGCTACACCTTC. Its translation: CASSLEVRGSYGYTF.

The chain combines TRBV6-1 with TRBJ1-2; 7 positions agree with TRBD1. This CDR3 is built from 16 residues. Germline-derived CDR1 and CDR2 are MNHNS and SASEGT. The J segment lost 3 bases and the V segment lost 1 base, leaving 8 bases of the junction unmatched. The CDR3: CASSEDARDRYYGYTF. CDR3 nucleotides: TGTGCCAGCAGTGAAGATGCCCGGGACAGATACTATGGCTACACCTTC.

This chain links TRBV2 with TRBJ2-7; TRBD2 matches at 7 bases. The CDR3 is made up of 15 amino acids. V was pared by 1 base and J by 2 bases, with 5 bases of the junction left unmatched. Germline CDR1 is SNHLY and CDR2 is FYNNEI. CDR3 sequence reads: CASSEELALTYEQYF. As DNA, the CDR3 is TGTGCCAGCAGTGAAGAACTAGCGCTGACCTACGAGCAGTACTTC.

The chain combines TRBV6-5 with TRBJ2-1, with TRBD2 matching over 7 bases. In germline, CDR1 is MNHEY, CDR2 SVGAGI. This CDR3 comprises 14 residues. V dropped 5 bases and J dropped 12; count of bases not matched to a gene: 13. CDR3 sequence (DNA): TGTGCCAGCAGTCCTGGACTGCGGGGGAAGGGGCAGTTCTTC. Translated: CASSPGLRGKGQFF.

The V call is TRBV19, the J call TRBJ1-2; D is possibly TRBD1 (6 bases). V gave up 5 bases and J gave up 0 bases, with 13 bases separating them. This CDR3 region has 15 residues. Germline CDR1 reads LNHDA; CDR2 reads SQIVND (reference sequence). CDR3 in DNA: TGTGCCAGTAGTCCCGGACAGCTTACTAACTATGGCTACACCTTC. It is translated as CASSPGQLTNYGYTF.

The chain employs TRBV7-6 and TRBJ1-1; no definite D call. CDR1 and CDR2 (germline): SGHVS, FNYEAQ. The ends were cut back, 1 base at V and 1 base at J, with 4 bases in the middle. This CDR3 spans 13 amino acids. The CDR3 is CASSLGQNTEAFF. The CDR3 bases are TGTGCCAGCAGCTTAGGGCAGAACACTGAAGCTTTCTTT.

The chain's CDR3 is CASSQDASGDYNEQFF. The CDR3 DNA reads as TGCGCCAGCAGCCAAGATGCGAGCGGAGACTACAATGAGCAGTTCTTC. The chain combines TRBV4-1 with TRBJ2-1; D might be TRBD2 (5 bases). This CDR3 has 16 amino acids. The V end lost 0 bases, the J end lost 3 bases, and 12 bases lay between the germline ends. Per germline, CDR1 MGHRA and CDR2 YSYEKL.

The gene calls are TRBV14 and TRBJ2-1; 10 bases agree with TRBD2. V lost 0 bases and J lost 7; bases outside the gene matches: 6. CDR1 SGHDN and CDR2 FVKESK come from the germline V gene. The CDR3 has 16 residues. The CDR3: CASSQDWTSGGNEQFF. CDR3 coding DNA: TGTGCCAGCAGCCAAGATTGGACTAGCGGAGGGAATGAGCAGTTCTTC.

The chain recombines TRBV19 with TRBJ1-1; D perhaps matches TRBD1 (5 bases). The germline CDR1 and CDR2 sequences are LNHDA and SQIVND (reference sequence). Trimming stripped 4 bases from V and 7 bases from J, with 13 bases between. This CDR3 region has 13 residues. The CDR3 sequence is CASSRNNQGEAFF. The CDR3 DNA follows: TGTGCCAGTAGTAGAAACAATCAGGGTGAAGCTTTCTTT.

The V call is TRBV6-2 or TRBV6-3, the J call TRBJ1-2; 7 nucleotides match TRBD1. Germline loops: CDR1 MNHEY, CDR2 SVGEGT. This CDR3 region has 13 residues. V was clipped by 6 bases and J by 3 bases; unmatched bases: 4. CDR3 protein: CASSRDRDYGYTF. DNA of the CDR3: TGTGCCAGCAGCCGAGACAGGGACTATGGCTACACCTTC.

The chain couples TRBV2 to TRBJ2-7, with TRBD2 matching 13 bases. This CDR3 contains 16 residues. The germline V gene has CDR1 SNHLY and CDR2 FYNNEI. Trimming removed 5 bases from V and 4 bases from J; junction bases left unmatched: 8. The CDR3 sequence: CASSWTSGRIGYEQYF. The CDR3 DNA follows: TGTGCCAGCAGTTGGACTAGCGGGAGAATCGGTTACGAGCAGTACTTC.

CDR3 DNA sequence: TGTGCCAGCGTGCAGTCGGGGAATAATGAAAAACTGTTTTTT. Its translation: CASVQSGNNEKLFF. The genes are TRBV28 and TRBJ1-4; the D is unclear. The CDR3 length is 14 residues. V lost 8 bases to trimming and J lost 4 bases, with 14 bases between them. Germline lookup yields CDR1 MDHEN and CDR2 SYDVKM. Full variable domain (remainder filled in from reference TRBV28 and TRBJ1-4): DVKVTQSSRYLVKRTGEKVFLECVQDMDHENMFWYRQDPGLGLRLIYFSYDVKMKEKGDIPEGYSVSREKKERFSLILESASTNQTSMYLCASVQSGNNEKLFFGSGTQLSVL.

CDR3 bases: TGTGCCAGCAGTGTCCGAGGAAGGTGGAATCAGCCCCAGCATTTT. This translates into CASSVRGRWNQPQHF. The V and J genes are TRBV28 and TRBJ1-5, with no clear D. Germline CDR1 reads MDHEN; CDR2 reads SYDVKM. CDR3 length: 15 residues. Trimming shortened V by 5 bases and J by 4 bases, and 15 bases separated the two germline ends.

A few counts support this clone. The genes are TRBV29-1 and TRBJ1-3; no clear D gene. Germline V gives CDR1 SQVTM, CDR2 ANQGSEA. The CDR3 extends over 15 amino acids. The ends were cut back, 3 bases at V and 3 bases at J, with 15 bases in the middle. CDR3 loop: CSVDLPHAGGNTIYF. The DNA for the CDR3 is TGCAGCGTTGATTTACCCCACGCAGGTGGAAACACCATATATTTT.

This chain connects TRBV3-1 (or the pseudogene TRBV3-2) to TRBJ1-2; D is uncertain. Trimming shortened V by 0 bases and J by 4 bases, and 9 bases separated the two germline ends. The germline CDR1 and CDR2 sequences are LGHDT and YNNKEL (reference sequence). This CDR3 has 14 amino acids. The CDR3 coding sequence is TGTGCCAGCAGCCAAGATCCGGGAGGCTATGGCTACACCTTC. Encoded protein: CASSQDPGGYGYTF.

This clone was observed a handful of times. V usage is TRBV2 and J usage is TRBJ1-4; D uncertain. Germline CDR1 reads SNHLY; CDR2 reads FYNNEI. The CDR3 has 14 amino acids. V lost 6 bases and J 0 bases, leaving 8 bases between the germline ends. The CDR3 protein is CASRVTSTNEKLFF. The DNA for the CDR3 is TGTGCCAGCAGGGTCACTTCAACTAATGAAAAACTGTTTTTT.

J is TRBJ2-7 and V is TRBV4-1, with TRBD1 identical over 11 bases. J was trimmed by 3 bases and V by 4 bases; bases with no gene match: 8. Germline-derived CDR1 and CDR2 are MGHRA and YSYEKL. This CDR3 region has 16 residues. The DNA of the CDR3 is TGCGCCAGCAGCCCCTTTGCCGGGACAGGGGGCTACGAGCAGTACTTC. Translated, it gives CASSPFAGTGGYEQYF.

The V gene is TRBV7-3, the J gene TRBJ1-1, with TRBD1 identical over 7 bases. The CDR3 covers 14 residues. Trimming at V came to 3 bases and at J to 5 bases, leaving 6 bases not matched to a gene. Germline loops: CDR1 SGHTA, CDR2 FQGTGA. The DNA for the CDR3 is TGTGCCAGCAGCTTGACAGGGTTGTGGACTGAAGCTTTCTTT. This gives the protein CASSLTGLWTEAFF. The full variable domain, in which reference TRBV7-3 and TRBJ1-1 provide the parts outside the CDR3, is GAGVSQTPSNKVTEKGKYVELRCDPISGHTALYWYRQSLGQGPEFLIYFQGTGAADDSGLPNDRFFAVRPEGSVSTLKIQRTERGDSAVYLCASSLTGLWTEAFFGQGTRLTVV.

This chain links TRBV27 with TRBJ2-3, with 7 positions matching TRBD1. This CDR3 has 15 amino acids. Germline-derived CDR1 and CDR2 are MNHEY and SMNVEV (reference sequence). V shed 4 bases, J shed 6 bases, and the junction held 10 bases outside the gene matches. CDR3 sequence: CASSSRGPGLDTQYF. Written as DNA, the CDR3 is TGTGCCAGCAGTTCAAGGGGGCCAGGTTTGGATACGCAGTATTTT.